This record covers a single TCR beta chain. This sample stems from a study of cytomegalovirus exposure and HLA in healthy donors. This CDR3 is built from 12 residues. Germline CDR1 SGHNT, CDR2 YYREEE (reference sequence). V gave up 0 bases and J gave up 10 bases, with 11 bases separating them. Amplification used 60 Vbeta primers and 13 Jbeta primers. Repertoires were generated with immunoSEQ multiplex PCR, while TCRdb's copy carries only in-frame clones and drops some. Of some 140,000 clones detected, over 75% appear once; the ten largest clones hold approximately 5.6%. The origin of this receptor is a woman aged 40 to 50 in good health and CMV-seropositive. The rearrangement links TRBV5-4 to TRBJ2-7; D is undetermined. Material for sequencing was PBMCs. The CDR3 loop reads CASSLGTGPQYF. CDR3 nucleotide sequence: TGTGCCAGCAGCTTGGGAACGGGTCCCCAGTACTTC.